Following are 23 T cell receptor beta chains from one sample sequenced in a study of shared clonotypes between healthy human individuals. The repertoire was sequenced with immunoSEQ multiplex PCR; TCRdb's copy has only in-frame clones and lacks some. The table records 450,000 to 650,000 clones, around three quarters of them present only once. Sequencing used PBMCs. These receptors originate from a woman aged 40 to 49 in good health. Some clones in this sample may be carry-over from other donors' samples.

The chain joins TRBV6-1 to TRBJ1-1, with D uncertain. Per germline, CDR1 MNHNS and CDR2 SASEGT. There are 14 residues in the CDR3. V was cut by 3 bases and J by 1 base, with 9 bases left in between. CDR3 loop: CASSEFHPNTEAFF. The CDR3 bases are TGTGCCAGCAGTGAGTTCCACCCGAACACTGAAGCTTTCTTT.

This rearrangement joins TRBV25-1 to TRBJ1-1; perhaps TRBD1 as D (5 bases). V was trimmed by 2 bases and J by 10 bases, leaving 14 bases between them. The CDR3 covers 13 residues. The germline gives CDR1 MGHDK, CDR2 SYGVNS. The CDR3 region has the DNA TGTGCCAGCAGTGAAGGGGACCCGAACGGAGCTTTCTTT. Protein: CASSEGDPNGAFF.

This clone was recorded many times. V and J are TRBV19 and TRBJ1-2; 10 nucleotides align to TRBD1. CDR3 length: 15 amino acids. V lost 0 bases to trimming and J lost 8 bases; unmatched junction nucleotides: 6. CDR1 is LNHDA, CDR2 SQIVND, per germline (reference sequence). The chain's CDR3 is CASSIDRTGGGGYTF. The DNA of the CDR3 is TGTGCCAGTAGTATAGACCGGACAGGGGGAGGCGGCTACACCTTC.

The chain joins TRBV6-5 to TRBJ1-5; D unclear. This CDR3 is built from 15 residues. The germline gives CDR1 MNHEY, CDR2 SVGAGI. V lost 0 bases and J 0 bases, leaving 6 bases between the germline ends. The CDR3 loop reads CASSYSGNSNQPQHF. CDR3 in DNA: TGTGCCAGCAGTTACTCGGGAAATAGCAATCAGCCCCAGCATTTT.

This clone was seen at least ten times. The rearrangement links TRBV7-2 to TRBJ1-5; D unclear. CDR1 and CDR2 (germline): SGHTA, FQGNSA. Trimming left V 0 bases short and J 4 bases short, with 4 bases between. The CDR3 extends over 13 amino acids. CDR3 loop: CASSLARNQPQHF. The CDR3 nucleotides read TGTGCCAGCAGCTTAGCCCGAAATCAGCCCCAGCATTTT.

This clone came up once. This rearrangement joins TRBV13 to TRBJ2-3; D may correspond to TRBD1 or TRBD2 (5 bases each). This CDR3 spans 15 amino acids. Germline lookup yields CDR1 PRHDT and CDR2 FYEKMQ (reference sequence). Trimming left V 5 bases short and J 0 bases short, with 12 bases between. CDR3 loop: CASSPGTASTDTQYF. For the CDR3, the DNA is TGTGCCAGCAGCCCCGGGACCGCTAGCACAGATACGCAGTATTTT.

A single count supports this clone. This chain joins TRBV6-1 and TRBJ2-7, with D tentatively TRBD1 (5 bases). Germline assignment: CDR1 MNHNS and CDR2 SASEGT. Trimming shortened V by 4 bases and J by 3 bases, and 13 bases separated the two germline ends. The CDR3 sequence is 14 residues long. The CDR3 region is CASSGLRGYYEQYF. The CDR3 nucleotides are TGTGCCAGCAGTGGCCTAAGGGGCTACTACGAGCAGTACTTC.

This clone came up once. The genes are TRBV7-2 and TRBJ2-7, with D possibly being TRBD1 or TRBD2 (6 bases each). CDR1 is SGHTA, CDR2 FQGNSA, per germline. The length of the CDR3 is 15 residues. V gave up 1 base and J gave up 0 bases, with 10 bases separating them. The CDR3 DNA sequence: TGTGCCAGCAGCTTAGAGGCGGGACACTCCTACGAGCAGTACTTC. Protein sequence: CASSLEAGHSYEQYF.

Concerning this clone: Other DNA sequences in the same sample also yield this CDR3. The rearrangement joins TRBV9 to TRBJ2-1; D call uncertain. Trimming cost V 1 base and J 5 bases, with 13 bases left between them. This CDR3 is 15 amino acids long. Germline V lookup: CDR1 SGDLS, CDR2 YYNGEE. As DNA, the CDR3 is TGTGCCAGCAGCGTATCGAGTGGCATCAACAATGAGCAGTTCTTC. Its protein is CASSVSSGINNEQFF.

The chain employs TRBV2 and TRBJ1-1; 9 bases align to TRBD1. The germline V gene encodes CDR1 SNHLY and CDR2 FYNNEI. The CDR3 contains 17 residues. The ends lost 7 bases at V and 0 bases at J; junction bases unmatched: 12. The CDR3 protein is CASTPPDRGVMNTEAFF. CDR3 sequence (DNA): TGTGCCAGCACCCCTCCGGACAGGGGAGTCATGAACACTGAAGCTTTCTTT.

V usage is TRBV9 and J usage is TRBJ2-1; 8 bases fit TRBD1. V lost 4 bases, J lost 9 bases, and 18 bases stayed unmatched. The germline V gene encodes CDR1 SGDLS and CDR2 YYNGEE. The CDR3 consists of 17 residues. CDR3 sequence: CASSTSGDLQGAGEQFF. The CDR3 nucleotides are TGTGCCAGCAGCACCTCGGGAGACCTGCAGGGGGCGGGTGAGCAGTTCTTC.

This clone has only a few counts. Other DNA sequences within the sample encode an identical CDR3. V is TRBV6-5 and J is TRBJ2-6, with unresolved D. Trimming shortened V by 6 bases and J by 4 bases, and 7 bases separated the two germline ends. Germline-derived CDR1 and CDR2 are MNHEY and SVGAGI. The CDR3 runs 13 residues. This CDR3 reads CASSPPGANVLTF. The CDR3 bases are TGTGCCAGCAGCCCCCCCGGGGCCAACGTCCTGACTTTC.

The CDR3 reads CASSLALGKNIQYF. CDR3 in DNA: TGTGCCAGCAGCTTAGCGCTCGGGAAAAACATTCAGTACTTC. V gene TRBV7-8 combines with J gene TRBJ2-4; D unclear. Deletions cut 0 bases from V and 4 bases from J, with 7 bases between. The length of the CDR3 is 14 residues. Germline CDR1 is SGHVS and CDR2 is FQNEAQ.

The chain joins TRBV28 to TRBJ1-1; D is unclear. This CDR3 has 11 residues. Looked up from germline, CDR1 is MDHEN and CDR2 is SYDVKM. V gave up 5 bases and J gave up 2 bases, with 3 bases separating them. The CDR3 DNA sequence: TGTGCCAGCAGTGGAAACACTGAAGCTTTCTTT. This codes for CASSGNTEAFF.

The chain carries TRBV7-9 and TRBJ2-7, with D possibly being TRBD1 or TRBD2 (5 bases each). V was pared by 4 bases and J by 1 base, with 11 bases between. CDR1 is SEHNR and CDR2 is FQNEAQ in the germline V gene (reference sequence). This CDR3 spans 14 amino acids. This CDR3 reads CASSSKGTSYEQYF. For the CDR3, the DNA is TGTGCCAGCAGCTCCAAAGGGACGTCCTACGAGCAGTACTTC.

CDR3 residues: CASSLTSGGTEAFF. In DNA form, the CDR3 reads TGTGCCAGCAGCTTAACGTCTGGGGGAACTGAAGCTTTCTTT. The chain joins TRBV7-3 to TRBJ1-1, with D possibly TRBD1 on 5 matching bases. Germline V lookup: CDR1 SGHTA, CDR2 FQGTGA. The V gene lost 0 bases and the J gene lost 5 bases, with 10 bases spanning the gap. The CDR3 runs to 14 residues.

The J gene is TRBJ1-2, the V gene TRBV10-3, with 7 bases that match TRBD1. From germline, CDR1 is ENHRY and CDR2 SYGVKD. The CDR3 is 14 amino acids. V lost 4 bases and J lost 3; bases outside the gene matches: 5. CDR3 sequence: CAISVTGRDYGYTF. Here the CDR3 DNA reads TGTGCCATCAGTGTGACAGGGAGGGACTATGGCTACACCTTC.

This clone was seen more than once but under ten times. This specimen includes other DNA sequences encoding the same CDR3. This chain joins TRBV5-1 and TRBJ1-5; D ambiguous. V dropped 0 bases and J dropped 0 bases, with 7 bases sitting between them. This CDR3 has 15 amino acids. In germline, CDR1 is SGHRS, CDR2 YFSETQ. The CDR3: CASSLGQYSNQPQHF. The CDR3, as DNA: TGCGCCAGCAGCTTGGGGCAGTATAGCAATCAGCCCCAGCATTTT.

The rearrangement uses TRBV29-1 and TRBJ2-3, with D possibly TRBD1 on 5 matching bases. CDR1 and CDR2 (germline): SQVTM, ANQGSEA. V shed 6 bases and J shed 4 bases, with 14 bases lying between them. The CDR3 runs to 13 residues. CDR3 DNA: TGCAGCGTGGTAAGATTGGGGCCAGATACGCAGTATTTT. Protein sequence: CSVVRLGPDTQYF.

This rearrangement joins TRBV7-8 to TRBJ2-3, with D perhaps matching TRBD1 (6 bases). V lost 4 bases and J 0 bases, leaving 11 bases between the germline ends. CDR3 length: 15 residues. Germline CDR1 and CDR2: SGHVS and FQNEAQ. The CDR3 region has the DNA TGTGCCAGCAGCTACCGGGACACAAGCACAGATACGCAGTATTTT. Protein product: CASSYRDTSTDTQYF.

The CDR3 region is CASSRGQGVLGGYTF. CDR3 nucleotide sequence: TGTGCCAGCAGCCGTGGACAGGGGGTTTTGGGCGGCTACACCTTC. The V call is TRBV28, the J call TRBJ1-2; TRBD1 matches 10 bases. Germline V gene data show CDR1 as MDHEN and CDR2 as SYDVKM. V lost 6 bases, J lost 8 bases, and 12 bases stayed unmatched. This CDR3 has 15 amino acids.

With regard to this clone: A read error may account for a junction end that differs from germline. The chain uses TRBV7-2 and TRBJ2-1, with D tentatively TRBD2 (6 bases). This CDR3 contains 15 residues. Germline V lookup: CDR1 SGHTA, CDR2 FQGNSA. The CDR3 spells CASSLAWDSDNEQFF. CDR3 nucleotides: TGTGCCAGCAGCTTAGCGTGGGACTCCGACAATGAGCAGTTCTTC.

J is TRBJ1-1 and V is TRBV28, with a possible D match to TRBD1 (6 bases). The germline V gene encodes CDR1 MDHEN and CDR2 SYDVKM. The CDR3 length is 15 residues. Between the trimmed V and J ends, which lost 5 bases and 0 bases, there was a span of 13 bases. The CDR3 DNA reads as TGTGCCAGCAGTCAGCCAGGGGCAATGAACACTGAAGCTTTCTTT. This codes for CASSQPGAMNTEAFF.